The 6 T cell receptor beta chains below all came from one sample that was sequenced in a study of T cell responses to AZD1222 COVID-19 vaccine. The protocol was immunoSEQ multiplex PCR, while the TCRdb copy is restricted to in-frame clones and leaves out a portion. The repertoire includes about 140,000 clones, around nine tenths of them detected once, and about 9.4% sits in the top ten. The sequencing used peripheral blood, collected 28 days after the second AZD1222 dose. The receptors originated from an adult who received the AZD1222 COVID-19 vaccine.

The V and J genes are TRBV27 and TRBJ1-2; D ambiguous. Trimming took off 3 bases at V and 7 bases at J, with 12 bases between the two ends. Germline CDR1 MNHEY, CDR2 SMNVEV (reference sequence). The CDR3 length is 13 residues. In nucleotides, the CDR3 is TGTGCCAGCAGTTTCCTCGGGGTGGGTGGCTACACCTTC. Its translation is CASSFLGVGGYTF.

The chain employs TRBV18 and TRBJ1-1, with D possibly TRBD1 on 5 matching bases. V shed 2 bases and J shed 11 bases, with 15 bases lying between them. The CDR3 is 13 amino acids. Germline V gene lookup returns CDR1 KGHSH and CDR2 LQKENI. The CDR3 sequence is CASSPYSGQTAFF. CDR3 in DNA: TGTGCCAGCTCACCATATTCAGGACAAACGGCTTTCTTT.

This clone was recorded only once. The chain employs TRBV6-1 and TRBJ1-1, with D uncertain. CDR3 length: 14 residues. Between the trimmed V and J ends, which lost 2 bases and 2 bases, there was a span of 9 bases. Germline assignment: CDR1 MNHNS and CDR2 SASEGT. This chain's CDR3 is CASSEQPTNTEAFF. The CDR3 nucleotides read TGTGCCAGCAGTGAACAGCCAACCAACACTGAAGCTTTCTTT.

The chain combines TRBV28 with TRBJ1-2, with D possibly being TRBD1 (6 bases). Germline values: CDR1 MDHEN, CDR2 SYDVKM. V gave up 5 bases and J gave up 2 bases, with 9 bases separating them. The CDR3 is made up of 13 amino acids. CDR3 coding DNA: TGTGCCAGCAGTCGGACAGCAAACTATGGCTACACCTTC. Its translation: CASSRTANYGYTF.

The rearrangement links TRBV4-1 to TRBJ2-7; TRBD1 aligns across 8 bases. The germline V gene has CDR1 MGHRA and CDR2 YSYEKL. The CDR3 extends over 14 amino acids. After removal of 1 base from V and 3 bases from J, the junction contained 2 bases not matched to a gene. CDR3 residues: CASSQGTGIYEQYF. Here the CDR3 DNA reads TGCGCCAGCAGCCAAGGGACAGGGATCTACGAGCAGTACTTC.

CDR3 nucleotides: TGTGCCAGCAGCGTAGTTGAACAGGCTTATGACTATGGCTACACCTTC. It yields the protein CASSVVEQAYDYGYTF. The V call is TRBV9, the J call TRBJ1-2; the D gene is possibly TRBD1 (5 bases). Per the germline V gene, CDR1 is SGDLS and CDR2 is YYNGEE. The V end was cut by 0 bases, the J end by 3 bases, with 15 bases between. The CDR3 has 16 residues.